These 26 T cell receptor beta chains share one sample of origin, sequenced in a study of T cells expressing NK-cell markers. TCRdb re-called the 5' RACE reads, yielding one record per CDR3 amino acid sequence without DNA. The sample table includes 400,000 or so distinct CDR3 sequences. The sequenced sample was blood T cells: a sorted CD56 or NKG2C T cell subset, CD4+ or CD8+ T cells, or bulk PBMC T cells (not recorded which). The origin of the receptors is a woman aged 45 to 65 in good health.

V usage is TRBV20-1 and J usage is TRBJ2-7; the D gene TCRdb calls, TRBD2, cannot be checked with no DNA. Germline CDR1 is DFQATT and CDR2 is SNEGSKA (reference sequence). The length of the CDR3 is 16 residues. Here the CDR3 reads CSARDPVAGGPYEQYF.

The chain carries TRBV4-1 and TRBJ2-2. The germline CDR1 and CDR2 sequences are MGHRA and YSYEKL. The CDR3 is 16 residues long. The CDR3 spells CASSQVSIRNTGELFF.

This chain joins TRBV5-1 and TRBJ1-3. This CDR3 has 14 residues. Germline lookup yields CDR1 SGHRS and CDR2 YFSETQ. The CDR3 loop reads CASSGGGLGNTIYF.

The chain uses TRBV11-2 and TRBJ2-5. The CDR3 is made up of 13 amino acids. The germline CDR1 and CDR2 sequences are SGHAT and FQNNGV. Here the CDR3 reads CASSLEVYETQYF.

CDR3 sequence reads: CASRQTGGIGELFF. The chain carries TRBV25-1 and TRBJ2-2; the D gene TCRdb calls, TRBD1, cannot be checked with no DNA. This CDR3 has 14 amino acids. The V gene's germline CDR1 is MGHDK and CDR2 SYGVNS.

This CDR3 reads CASSLRVSAGELFF. The rearrangement uses TRBV3-1 and TRBJ2-2; TCRdb reports TRBD1, a call that lacks DNA to check it against. The CDR3 loop spans 14 amino acids. The germline V gene encodes CDR1 LGHDT and CDR2 YNNKEL (reference sequence). The variable domain in full, completed from reference TRBV3-1 and TRBJ2-2, reads DTAVSQTPKYLVTQMGNDKSIKCEQNLGHDTMYWYKQDSKKFLKIMFSYNNKELIINETVPNRFSPKSPDKAHLNLHINSLELGDSAVYFCASSLRVSAGELFFGEGSRLTVL.

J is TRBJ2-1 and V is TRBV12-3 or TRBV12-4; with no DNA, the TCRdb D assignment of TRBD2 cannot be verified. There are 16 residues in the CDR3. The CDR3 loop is CASSWGSSSRYNEQFF.

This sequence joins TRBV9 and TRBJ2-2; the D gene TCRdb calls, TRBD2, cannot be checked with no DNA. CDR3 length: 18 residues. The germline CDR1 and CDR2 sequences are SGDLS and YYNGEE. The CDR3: CASSVVPRLAATNGELFF. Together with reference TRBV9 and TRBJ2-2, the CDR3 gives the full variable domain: DSGVTQTPKHLITATGQRVTLRCSPRSGDLSVYWYQQSLDQGLQFLIQYYNGEERAKGNILERFSAQQFPDLHSELNLSSLELGDSALYFCASSVVPRLAATNGELFFGEGSRLTVL.

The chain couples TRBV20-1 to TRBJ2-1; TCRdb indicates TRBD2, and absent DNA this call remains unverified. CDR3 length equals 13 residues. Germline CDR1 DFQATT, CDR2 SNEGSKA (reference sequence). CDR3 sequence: CSADLAGVNEQFF.

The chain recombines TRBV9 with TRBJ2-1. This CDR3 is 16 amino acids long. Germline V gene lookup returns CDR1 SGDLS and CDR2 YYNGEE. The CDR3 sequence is CASSVGSGEAFYEQFF. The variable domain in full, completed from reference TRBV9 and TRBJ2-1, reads DSGVTQTPKHLITATGQRVTLRCSPRSGDLSVYWYQQSLDQGLQFLIQYYNGEERAKGNILERFSAQQFPDLHSELNLSSLELGDSALYFCASSVGSGEAFYEQFFGPGTRLTVL.

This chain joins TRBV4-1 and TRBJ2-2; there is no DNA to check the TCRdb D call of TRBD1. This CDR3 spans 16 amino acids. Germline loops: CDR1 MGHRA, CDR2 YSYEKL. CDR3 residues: CASSQERTGLTGELFF.

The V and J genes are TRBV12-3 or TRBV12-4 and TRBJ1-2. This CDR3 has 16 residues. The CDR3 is CASSRPPLGGADSYTF.

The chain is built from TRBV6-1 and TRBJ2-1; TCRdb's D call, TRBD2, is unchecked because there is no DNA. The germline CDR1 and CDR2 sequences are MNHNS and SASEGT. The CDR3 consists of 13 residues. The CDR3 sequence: CASSREGSYEQFF.

The CDR3 is CASSLYQGTYEQYF. The J gene is TRBJ2-7, the V gene TRBV11-2; the D call from TCRdb, TRBD1, cannot be confirmed without DNA. CDR3 length: 14 residues. Looked up from germline, CDR1 is SGHAT and CDR2 is FQNNGV.

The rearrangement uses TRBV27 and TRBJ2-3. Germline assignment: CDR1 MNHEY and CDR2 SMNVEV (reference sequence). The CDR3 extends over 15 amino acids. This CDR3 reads CASSLSRQSTDTQYF.

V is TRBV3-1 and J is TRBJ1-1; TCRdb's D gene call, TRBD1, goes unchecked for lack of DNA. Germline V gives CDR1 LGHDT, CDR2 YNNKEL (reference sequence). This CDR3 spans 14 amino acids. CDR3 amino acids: CASSYGQGGTEAFF.

The CDR3 loop reads CASSLGGRANTGELFF. The V and J genes are TRBV7-7 and TRBJ2-2; TCRdb indicates TRBD2, and absent DNA this call remains unverified. Looked up from germline, CDR1 is SSHAT and CDR2 is FNYEAQ (reference sequence). The CDR3 runs to 16 residues.

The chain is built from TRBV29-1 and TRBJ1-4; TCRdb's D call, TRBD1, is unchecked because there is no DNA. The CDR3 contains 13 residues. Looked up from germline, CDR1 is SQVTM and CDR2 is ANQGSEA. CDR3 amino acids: CSVHSDRGEKLFF.

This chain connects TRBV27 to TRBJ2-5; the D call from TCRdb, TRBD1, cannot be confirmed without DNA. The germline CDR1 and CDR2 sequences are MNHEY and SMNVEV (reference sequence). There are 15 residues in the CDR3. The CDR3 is CASSRQGVRRETQYF.

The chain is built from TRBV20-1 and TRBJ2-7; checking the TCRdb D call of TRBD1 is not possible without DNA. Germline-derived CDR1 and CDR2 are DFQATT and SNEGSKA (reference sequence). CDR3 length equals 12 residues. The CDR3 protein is CSARGTEFEQYF.

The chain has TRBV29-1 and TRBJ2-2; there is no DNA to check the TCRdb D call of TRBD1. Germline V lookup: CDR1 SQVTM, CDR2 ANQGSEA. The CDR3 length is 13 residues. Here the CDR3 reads CSAGQGAFGELFF.

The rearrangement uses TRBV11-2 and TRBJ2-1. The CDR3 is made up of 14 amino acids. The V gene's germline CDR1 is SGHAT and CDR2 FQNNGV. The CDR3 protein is CASSSPRLGSEQFF.

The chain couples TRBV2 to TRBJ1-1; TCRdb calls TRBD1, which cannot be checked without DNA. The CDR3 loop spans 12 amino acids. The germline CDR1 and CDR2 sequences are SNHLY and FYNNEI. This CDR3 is CATTIGWTGAFF.

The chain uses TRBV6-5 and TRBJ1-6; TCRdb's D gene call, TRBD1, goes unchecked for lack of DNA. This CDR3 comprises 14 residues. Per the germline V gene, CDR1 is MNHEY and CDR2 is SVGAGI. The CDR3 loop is CASSYTQGASPLHF.

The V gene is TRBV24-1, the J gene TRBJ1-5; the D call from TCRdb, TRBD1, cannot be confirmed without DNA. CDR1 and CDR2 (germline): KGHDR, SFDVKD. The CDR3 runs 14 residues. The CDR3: CATSGPGFNQPQHF.

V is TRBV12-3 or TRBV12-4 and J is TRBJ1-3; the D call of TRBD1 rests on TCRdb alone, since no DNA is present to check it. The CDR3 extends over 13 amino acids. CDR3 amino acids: CASRQGAGNTIYF.